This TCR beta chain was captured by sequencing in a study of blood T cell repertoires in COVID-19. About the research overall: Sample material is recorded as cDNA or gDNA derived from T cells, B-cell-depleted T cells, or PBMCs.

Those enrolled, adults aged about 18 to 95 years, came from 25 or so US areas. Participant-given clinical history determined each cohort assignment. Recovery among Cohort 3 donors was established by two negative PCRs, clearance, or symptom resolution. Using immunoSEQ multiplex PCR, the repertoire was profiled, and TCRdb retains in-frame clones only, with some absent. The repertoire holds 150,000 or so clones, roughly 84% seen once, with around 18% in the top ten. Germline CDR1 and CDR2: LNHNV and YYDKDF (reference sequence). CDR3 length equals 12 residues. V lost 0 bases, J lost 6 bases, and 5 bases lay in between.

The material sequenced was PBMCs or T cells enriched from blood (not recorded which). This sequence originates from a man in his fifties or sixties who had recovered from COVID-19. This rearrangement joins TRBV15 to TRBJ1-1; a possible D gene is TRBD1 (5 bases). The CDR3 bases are TGTGCCACCAGCAGAGAGACAGCTGAAGCTTTCTTT. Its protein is CATSRETAEAFF.